Following are 25 T cell receptor beta chains from one sample sequenced in a study of brain T cells in children with intractable seizures. This table comes from immunoSEQ multiplex PCR, and its TCRdb copy is limited to in-frame clones, with some not included. The sample yields about 340,000 clones, over 90% seen once. As to time point: blood from clinic visit 5 months post-surgery; TSC patient then seizure free. This material consisted of peripheral blood, taken about 5 months after surgery. The receptors originated from a boy under three years old with tuberous sclerosis and intractable seizures.

As regards this clone: Compared with germline, one end of the junction differs, possibly owing to a read error. The V and J genes are TRBV6-6 and TRBJ2-7; 8 bases are a match to TRBD1. This CDR3 spans 16 amino acids. Germline V gene data show CDR1 as MNHNY and CDR2 as SVGAGI (reference sequence). CDR3 in amino acids: CASGYSDFQGQVKQYF. For the CDR3, the DNA is TGTGCCAGCGGTTACTCGGACTTTCAGGGACAGGTAAAGCAGTACTTC.

This clone has just one count. The chain uses TRBV11-2 and TRBJ2-2, with D unresolved. This CDR3 comprises 15 residues. Germline-derived CDR1 and CDR2 are SGHAT and FQNNGV. V lost 1 base to trimming and J lost 0 bases, with 6 bases between them. The CDR3 sequence: CASSLARTNTGELFF. CDR3 coding DNA: TGTGCCAGCAGCTTAGCACGTACGAACACCGGGGAGCTGTTTTTT.

The CDR3 DNA is TGTGCCAGCTCACTTCGGGACGGTGGGACCGGGGAGCTGTTTTTT. It translates to CASSLRDGGTGELFF. The V and J genes are TRBV18 and TRBJ2-2; D may correspond to TRBD1 or TRBD2 (5 bases each). The CDR3 has 15 residues. V lost 4 bases, J lost 5 bases, and 14 bases lay in between. Per germline, CDR1 KGHSH and CDR2 LQKENI.

For this clone: The junction does not match germline at one end; this may be a read error. The chain has TRBV11-1 and TRBJ2-5, with 9 bases aligning to TRBD2. The length of the CDR3 is 15 residues. The germline CDR1 and CDR2 sequences are SGHAT and FQDESV (reference sequence). CDR3 nucleotides: TGTGCCAGCAGCGTAGCGGGAGCGGGGCAAGAGACCCAGTACTTC. This translates into CASSVAGAGQETQYF.

CDR3 region: CASSVAKSRDYGYTF. CDR3 nucleotide sequence: TGTGCCAGCAGCGTAGCCAAGTCCAGGGACTATGGCTACACCTTC. The genes are TRBV9 and TRBJ1-2; TRBD1 is a possible D gene (5 bases). Germline loops: CDR1 SGDLS, CDR2 YYNGEE. Trimming cost V 0 bases and J 3 bases, with 12 bases left between them. The CDR3 length is 15 residues.

This chain joins TRBV13 and TRBJ2-3; 12 nucleotides match TRBD2. This CDR3 is built from 16 residues. From germline, CDR1 is PRHDT and CDR2 FYEKMQ (reference sequence). The J segment lost 1 base and the V segment lost 6 bases, leaving 5 bases of the junction unmatched. The CDR3 DNA follows: TGTGCCAGCAGACTAGCGGGAGGCCTAGGCACAGATACGCAGTATTTT. Translating it yields CASRLAGGLGTDTQYF.

This chain links TRBV7-8 with TRBJ2-1; tentatively, D is TRBD2 (6 bases). The CDR3 spans 14 residues. The V gene lost 8 bases and the J gene lost 4 bases, with 15 bases spanning the gap. The germline V gene has CDR1 SGHVS and CDR2 FQNEAQ. For the CDR3, the DNA is TGTGCCAGCGGAGGGGCTAGCCGATACAATGAGCAGTTCTTC. Translating gives CASGGASRYNEQFF. Combining the CDR3 with reference TRBV7-8 and TRBJ2-1 gives the whole variable domain GAGVSQSPRYKVAKRGQDVALRCDPISGHVSLFWYQQALGQGPEFLTYFQNEAQLDKSGLPSDRFFAERPEGSVSTLKIQRTQQEDSAVYLCASGGASRYNEQFFGPGTRLTVL.

The chain couples TRBV4-1 to TRBJ2-7, with D tentatively TRBD2 (6 bases). CDR3 size: 16 residues. Trimming took 1 base from V and 3 from J, leaving 16 bases between them. Germline loops: CDR1 MGHRA, CDR2 YSYEKL. Written as DNA, the CDR3 is TGCGCCAGCAGCCAAGTAGTGGGACTCCGACTCTACGAGCAGTACTTC. Translation: CASSQVVGLRLYEQYF.

The rearrangement joins TRBV29-1 to TRBJ1-1; D gene unclear. The CDR3 sequence is 11 residues long. Germline V gene lookup returns CDR1 SQVTM and CDR2 ANQGSEA. V lost 3 bases to trimming and J lost 0 bases, with 2 bases between them. The CDR3 region is CSVDMNTEAFF. In DNA form, the CDR3 reads TGCAGCGTTGACATGAACACTGAAGCTTTCTTT.

This clone was counted a single time. The CDR3 loop is CAWSVSGGYGYTF. The CDR3 region has the DNA TGTGCCTGGAGTGTATCGGGAGGATATGGCTACACCTTC. The rearrangement links TRBV30 to TRBJ1-2; D unclear. The V gene lost 0 bases and the J gene lost 5 bases, with 10 bases spanning the gap. CDR1 is GTSNPN, CDR2 SVGIG, per germline (reference sequence). The CDR3 covers 13 residues.

This chain connects TRBV7-9 to TRBJ2-7; 10 bases map to TRBD1. This CDR3 is built from 17 residues. V dropped 5 bases and J dropped 2; count of bases not matched to a gene: 12. Germline lookup yields CDR1 SEHNR and CDR2 FQNEAQ (reference sequence). The CDR3 loop is CASSLSTAGQGTYEQYF. The DNA for the CDR3 is TGTGCCAGCAGCCTGTCAACCGCGGGACAGGGGACCTACGAGCAGTACTTC.

The chain couples TRBV7-9 to TRBJ2-2, with TRBD2 identical over 7 bases. The germline CDR1 and CDR2 sequences are SEHNR and FQNEAQ (reference sequence). CDR3 length equals 19 residues. The V gene end was trimmed by 5 bases and the J gene end by 0 bases; junction bases not matched to a gene: 15. CDR3 amino acids: CASSPGGRERQSNTGELFF. The CDR3 DNA follows: TGTGCCAGCAGCCCGGGGGGACGAGAGCGGCAATCGAACACCGGGGAGCTGTTTTTT.

The chain uses TRBV18 and TRBJ2-3; 10 bases are a match to TRBD2. The CDR3 has 16 amino acids. Per germline, CDR1 KGHSH and CDR2 LQKENI. Trimming at V came to 3 bases and at J to 4 bases, leaving 7 bases not matched to a gene. For the CDR3, the DNA is TGTGCCAGCTCACCTTTTAGCGGGGGGTCTGCAGATACGCAGTATTTT. This codes for CASSPFSGGSADTQYF.

The sample holds one count of this clone. The J gene is TRBJ2-1, the V gene TRBV29-1; D gene ambiguous. Germline V gene lookup returns CDR1 SQVTM and CDR2 ANQGSEA. The V end lost 5 bases, the J end lost 7 bases, and 3 bases lay between the germline ends. CDR3 length equals 9 residues. The CDR3 DNA sequence: TGCAGCGTTTCAAATGAGCAGTTCTTC. Its translation: CSVSNEQFF.

The CDR3 region is CASSLESTDTQYF. DNA of the CDR3: TGCGCCAGCAGCTTGGAAAGCACAGATACGCAGTATTTT. The chain uses TRBV5-1 and TRBJ2-3; no reliable D call. Germline values: CDR1 SGHRS, CDR2 YFSETQ. Trimming removed 0 bases at V and 0 bases at J, with 2 bases between. The CDR3 extends over 13 amino acids.

The chain has TRBV4-1 and TRBJ2-3; 9 bases are a match to TRBD2. Trimming at V came to 4 bases and at J to 4 bases, leaving 3 bases not matched to a gene. CDR3 length equals 14 residues. Germline CDR1 MGHRA, CDR2 YSYEKL. The CDR3 spells CASSRLAVSDTQYF. DNA for the CDR3: TGCGCCAGCAGCCGACTAGCGGTGTCAGATACGCAGTATTTT.

The chain links TRBV30 to TRBJ1-2; 7 bases line up with TRBD1. This CDR3 has 12 amino acids. V dropped 7 bases and J dropped 9; count of bases not matched to a gene: 11. CDR1 and CDR2 (germline): GTSNPN, SVGIG (reference sequence). CDR3 DNA: TGTGCCTCCTATGACAGGGAAGCTAGCTACACCTTC. Amino acid sequence: CASYDREASYTF.

The rearrangement joins TRBV6-4 to TRBJ2-7, with TRBD2 matching over 8 bases. Germline V gene lookup returns CDR1 MRHNA and CDR2 SNTAGT. CDR3 length: 18 amino acids. With 6 bases clipped from V and 5 bases from J, the junction kept 21 bases outside the gene matches. Here the CDR3 reads CASSLCDGGGEGTDEQYF. The CDR3 nucleotides read TGTGCCAGCAGCCTCTGCGACGGGGGGGGAGAGGGTACGGACGAGCAGTACTTC.

This clone was found once. The chain employs TRBV19 and TRBJ1-2, with a weak D call TRBD1 (6 bases). Germline-derived CDR1 and CDR2 are LNHDA and SQIVND (reference sequence). The CDR3 loop spans 15 amino acids. V lost 1 base and J lost 0, with 9 bases in between. For the CDR3, the DNA is TGTGCCAGTAGTATAGTCGCAGGGGCTAACTATGGCTACACCTTC. It codes for CASSIVAGANYGYTF.

This chain links TRBV25-1 with TRBJ2-3; D is unclear. CDR3 length equals 18 residues. Germline V CDR1 and CDR2: MGHDK, SYGVNS. V shed 4 bases and J shed 1 base, with 21 bases lying between them. CDR3 DNA sequence: TGTGCCAGCAGTGTTCCGTCTTACCCGGTGTCCGGCACAGATACGCAGTATTTT. Translation: CASSVPSYPVSGTDTQYF.

This clone was counted between two and nine times. The chain joins TRBV6-5 to TRBJ1-2; D is perhaps TRBD1 (5 bases). Trimming took off 4 bases at V and 6 bases at J, with 12 bases between the two ends. CDR1 is MNHEY, CDR2 SVGAGI, per germline. The CDR3 has 13 amino acids. The CDR3, as DNA: TGTGCCAGCAGTTTAACAGGACCCAATGGCTACACCTTC. Translating it yields CASSLTGPNGYTF.

To note about this clone: The same CDR3 is also encoded by other DNA sequences in this sample. This chain uses TRBV24-1 with TRBJ2-7, with a possible D match to TRBD2 (6 bases). Germline assignment: CDR1 KGHDR and CDR2 SFDVKD. The CDR3 is 14 residues long. V shed 3 bases and J shed 0 bases, with 8 bases lying between them. The CDR3 spells CATSDPGSSYEQYF. The CDR3 bases are TGTGCCACCAGTGATCCCGGGAGCTCCTACGAGCAGTACTTC.

J is TRBJ2-1 and V is TRBV5-4, with 11 nucleotides matching TRBD2. This CDR3 spans 16 amino acids. CDR1 and CDR2 from the germline V gene are SGHNT and YYREEE (reference sequence). With V trimmed by 4 bases and J by 9 bases, 12 bases remained unmatched. The CDR3 spells CASSTLAGGRSAEQFF. The CDR3 nucleotides read TGTGCCAGCAGCACATTAGCGGGGGGGCGTTCGGCTGAGCAGTTCTTC.

V is TRBV7-9 and J is TRBJ1-1, with a tentative D call TRBD1 (6 bases). V dropped 1 base and J dropped 1 base, with 13 bases sitting between them. The CDR3 has 16 amino acids. Germline-derived CDR1 and CDR2 are SEHNR and FQNEAQ (reference sequence). The CDR3 sequence: CASSLDQGTRNTEAFF. CDR3 in DNA: TGTGCCAGCAGCTTAGATCAGGGGACTAGGAACACTGAAGCTTTCTTT.

The chain joins TRBV9 to TRBJ1-1; 10 bases fit TRBD1. Losses at the gene ends were 0 bases for V and 1 base for J; bases not matched to a gene: 0. Germline values: CDR1 SGDLS, CDR2 YYNGEE. The CDR3 consists of 15 residues. CDR3 DNA: TGTGCCAGCAGCGTAGGGACAGGGGGGAACACTGAAGCTTTCTTT. This sequence encodes CASSVGTGGNTEAFF.